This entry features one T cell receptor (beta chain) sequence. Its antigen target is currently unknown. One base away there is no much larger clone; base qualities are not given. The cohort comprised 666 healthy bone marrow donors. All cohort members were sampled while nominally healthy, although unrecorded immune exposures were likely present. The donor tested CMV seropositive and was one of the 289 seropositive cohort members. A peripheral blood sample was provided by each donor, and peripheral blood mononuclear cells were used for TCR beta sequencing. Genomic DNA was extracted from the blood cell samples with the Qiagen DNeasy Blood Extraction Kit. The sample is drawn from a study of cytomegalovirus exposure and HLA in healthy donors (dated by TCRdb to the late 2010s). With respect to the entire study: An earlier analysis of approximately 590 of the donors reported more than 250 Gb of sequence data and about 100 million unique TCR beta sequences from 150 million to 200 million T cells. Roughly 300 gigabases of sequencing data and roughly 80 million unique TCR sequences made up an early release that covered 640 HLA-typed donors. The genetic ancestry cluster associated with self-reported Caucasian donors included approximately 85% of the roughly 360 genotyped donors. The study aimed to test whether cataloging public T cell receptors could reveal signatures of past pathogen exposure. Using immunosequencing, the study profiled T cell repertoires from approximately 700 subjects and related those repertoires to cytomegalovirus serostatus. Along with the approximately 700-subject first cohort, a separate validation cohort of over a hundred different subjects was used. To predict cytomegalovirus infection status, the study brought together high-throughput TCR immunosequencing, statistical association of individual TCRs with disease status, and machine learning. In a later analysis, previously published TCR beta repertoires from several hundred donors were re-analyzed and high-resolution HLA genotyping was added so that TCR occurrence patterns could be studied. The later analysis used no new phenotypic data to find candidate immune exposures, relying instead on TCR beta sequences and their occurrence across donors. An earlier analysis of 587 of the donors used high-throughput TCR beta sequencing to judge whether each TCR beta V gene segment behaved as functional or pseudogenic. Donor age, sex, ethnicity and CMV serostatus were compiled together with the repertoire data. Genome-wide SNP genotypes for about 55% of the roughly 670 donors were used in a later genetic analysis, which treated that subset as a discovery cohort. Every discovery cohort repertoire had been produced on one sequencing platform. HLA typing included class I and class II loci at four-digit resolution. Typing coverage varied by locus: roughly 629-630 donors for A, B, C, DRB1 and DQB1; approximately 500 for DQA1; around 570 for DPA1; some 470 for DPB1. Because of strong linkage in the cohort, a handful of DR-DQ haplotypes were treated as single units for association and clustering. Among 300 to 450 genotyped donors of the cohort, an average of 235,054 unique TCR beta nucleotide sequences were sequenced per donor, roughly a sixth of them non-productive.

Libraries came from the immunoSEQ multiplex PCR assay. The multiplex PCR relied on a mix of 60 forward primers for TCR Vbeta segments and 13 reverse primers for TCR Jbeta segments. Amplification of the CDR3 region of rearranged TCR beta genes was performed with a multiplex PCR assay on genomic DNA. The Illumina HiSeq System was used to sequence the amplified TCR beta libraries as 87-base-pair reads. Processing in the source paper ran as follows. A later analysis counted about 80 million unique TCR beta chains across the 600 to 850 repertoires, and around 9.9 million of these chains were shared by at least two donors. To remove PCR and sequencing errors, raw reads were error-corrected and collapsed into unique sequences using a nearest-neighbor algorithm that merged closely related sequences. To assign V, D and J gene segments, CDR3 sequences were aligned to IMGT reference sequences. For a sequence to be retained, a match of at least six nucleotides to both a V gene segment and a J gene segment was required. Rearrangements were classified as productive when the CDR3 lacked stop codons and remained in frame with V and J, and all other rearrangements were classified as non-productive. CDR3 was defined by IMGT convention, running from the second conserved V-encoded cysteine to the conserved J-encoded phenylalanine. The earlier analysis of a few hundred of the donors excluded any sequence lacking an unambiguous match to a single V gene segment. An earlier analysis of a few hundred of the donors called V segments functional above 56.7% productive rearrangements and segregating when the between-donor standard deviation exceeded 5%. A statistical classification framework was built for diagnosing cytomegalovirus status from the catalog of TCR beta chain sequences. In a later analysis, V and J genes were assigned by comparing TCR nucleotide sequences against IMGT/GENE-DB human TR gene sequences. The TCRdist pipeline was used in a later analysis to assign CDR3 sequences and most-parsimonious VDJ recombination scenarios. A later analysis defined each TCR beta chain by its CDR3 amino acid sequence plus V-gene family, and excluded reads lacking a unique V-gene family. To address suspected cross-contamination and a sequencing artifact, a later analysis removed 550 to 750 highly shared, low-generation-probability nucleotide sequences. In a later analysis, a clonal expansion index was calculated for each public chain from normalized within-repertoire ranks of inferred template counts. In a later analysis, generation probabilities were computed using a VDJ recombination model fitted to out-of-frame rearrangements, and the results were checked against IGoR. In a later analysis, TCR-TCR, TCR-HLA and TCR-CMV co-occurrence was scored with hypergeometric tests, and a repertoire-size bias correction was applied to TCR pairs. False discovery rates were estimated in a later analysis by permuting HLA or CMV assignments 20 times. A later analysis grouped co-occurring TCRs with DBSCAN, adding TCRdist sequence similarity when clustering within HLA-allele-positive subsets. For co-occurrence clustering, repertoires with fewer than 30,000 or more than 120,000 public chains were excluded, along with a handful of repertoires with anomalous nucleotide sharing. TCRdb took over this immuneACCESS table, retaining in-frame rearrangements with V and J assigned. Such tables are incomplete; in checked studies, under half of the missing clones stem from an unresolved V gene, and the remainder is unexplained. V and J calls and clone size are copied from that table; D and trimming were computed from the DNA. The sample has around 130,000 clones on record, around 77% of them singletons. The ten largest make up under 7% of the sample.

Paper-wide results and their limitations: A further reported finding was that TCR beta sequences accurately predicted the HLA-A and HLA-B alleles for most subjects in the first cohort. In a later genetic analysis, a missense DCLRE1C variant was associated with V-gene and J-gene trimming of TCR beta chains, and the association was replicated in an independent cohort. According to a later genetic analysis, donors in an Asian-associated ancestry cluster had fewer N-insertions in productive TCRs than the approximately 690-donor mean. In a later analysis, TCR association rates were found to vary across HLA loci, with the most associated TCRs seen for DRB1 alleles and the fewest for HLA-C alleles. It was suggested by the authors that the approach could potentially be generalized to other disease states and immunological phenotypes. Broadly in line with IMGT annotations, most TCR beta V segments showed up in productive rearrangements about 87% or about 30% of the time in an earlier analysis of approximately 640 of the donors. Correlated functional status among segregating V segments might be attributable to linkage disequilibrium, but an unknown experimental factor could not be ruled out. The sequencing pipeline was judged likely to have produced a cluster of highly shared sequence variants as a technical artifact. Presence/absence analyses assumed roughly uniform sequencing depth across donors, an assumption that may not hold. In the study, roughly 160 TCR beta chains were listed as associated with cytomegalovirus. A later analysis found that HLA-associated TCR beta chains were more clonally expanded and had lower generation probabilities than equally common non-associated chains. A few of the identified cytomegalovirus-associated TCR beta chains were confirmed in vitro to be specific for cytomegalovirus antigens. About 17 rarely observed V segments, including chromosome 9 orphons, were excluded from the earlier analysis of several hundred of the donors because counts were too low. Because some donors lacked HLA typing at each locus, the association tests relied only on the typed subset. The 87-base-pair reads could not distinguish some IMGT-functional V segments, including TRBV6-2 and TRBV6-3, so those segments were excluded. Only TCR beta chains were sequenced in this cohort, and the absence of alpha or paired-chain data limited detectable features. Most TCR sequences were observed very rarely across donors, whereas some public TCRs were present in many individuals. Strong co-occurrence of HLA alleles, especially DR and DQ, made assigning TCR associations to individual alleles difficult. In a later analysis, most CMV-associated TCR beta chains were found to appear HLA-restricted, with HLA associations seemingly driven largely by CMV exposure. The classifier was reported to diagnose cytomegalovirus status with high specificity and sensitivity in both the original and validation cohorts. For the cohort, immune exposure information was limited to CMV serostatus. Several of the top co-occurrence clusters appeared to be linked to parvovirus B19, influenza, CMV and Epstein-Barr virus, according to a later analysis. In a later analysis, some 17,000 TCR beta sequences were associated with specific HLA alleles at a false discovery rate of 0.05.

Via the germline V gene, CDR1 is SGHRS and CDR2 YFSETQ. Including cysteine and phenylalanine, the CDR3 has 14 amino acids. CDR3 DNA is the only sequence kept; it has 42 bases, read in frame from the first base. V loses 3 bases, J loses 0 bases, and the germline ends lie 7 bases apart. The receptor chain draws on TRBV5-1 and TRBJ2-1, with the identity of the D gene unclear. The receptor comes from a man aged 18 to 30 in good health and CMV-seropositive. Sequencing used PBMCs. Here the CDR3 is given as CASSSYYSYNEQFF. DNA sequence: TGCGCCAGCAGCTCCTACTACTCCTACAATGAGCAGTTCTTC.